This TCR beta chain appears in the sequencing data of a study of post-analysis software for immune sequencing data. Findings of the study overall: Five TRBV segments occurring more often in patients than controls included TRBV5-6, TRBV5-1 and TRBV20-1.

Only a few counts were recorded for this clonotype. As yet, its antigen is unknown. Germline V CDR1 and CDR2: DFQATT, SNEGSKA (reference sequence). The CDR3 runs to 12 residues. V lost 1 base and J lost 11; bases outside the gene matches: 7. Unique molecular identifiers had been added to the TCR beta cDNA libraries. T cells numbering about 0.85 to 11 million yielded 450,000 to 500,000 cDNA molecules. MiXCR, run by TCRdb on the PCR reads, gives a single entry per CDR3 protein. Among about 430,000 distinct CDR3 sequences listed, 30% to 40% were seen once. The specimen sequenced was blood. This receptor was taken from a girl aged 2 to 10 with multiple sclerosis. The gene calls are TRBV20-1 and TRBJ1-2; 7 positions agree with TRBD1. The CDR3 DNA is TGCAGTGCTAGAGGAACGACAGGGTGGTACACCTTC. Its translation: CSARGTTGWYTF.